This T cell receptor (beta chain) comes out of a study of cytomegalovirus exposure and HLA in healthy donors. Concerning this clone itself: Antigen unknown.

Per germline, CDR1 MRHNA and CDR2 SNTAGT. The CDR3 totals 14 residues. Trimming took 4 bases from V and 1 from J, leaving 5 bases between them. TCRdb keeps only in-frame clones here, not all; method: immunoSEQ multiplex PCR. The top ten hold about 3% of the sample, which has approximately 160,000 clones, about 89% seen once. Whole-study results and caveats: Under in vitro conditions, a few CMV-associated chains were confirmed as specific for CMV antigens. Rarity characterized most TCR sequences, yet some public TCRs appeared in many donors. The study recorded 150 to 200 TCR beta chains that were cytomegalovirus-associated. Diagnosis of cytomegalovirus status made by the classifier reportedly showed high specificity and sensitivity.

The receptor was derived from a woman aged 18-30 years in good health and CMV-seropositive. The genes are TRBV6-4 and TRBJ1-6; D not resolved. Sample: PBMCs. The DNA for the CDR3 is TGTGCCAGCAGTGCAGTTTCCTATAATTCACCCCTCCACTTT. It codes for CASSAVSYNSPLHF.